This T cell receptor beta chain was recovered during a study of CD8+ T cells in alopecia areata. Study-level points and caveats: Scalp specimens additionally yield sequences from normal skin's resident alphabeta T cells. Possibly as an HLA-related effect, TCR sharing across patients appeared less clear than in mice. Especially in alopecia totalis/universalis, lesional scalp showed greater clonality than normal scalp did.

Trimming took off 3 bases at V and 5 bases at J, with 9 bases between the two ends. CDR3 length: 13 amino acids. Germline assignment: CDR1 MGHDK and CDR2 SYGVNS. Samples from alopecia areata patients were lesional scalp punch biopsies and peripheral blood. There are a few counts of this clone. The antigen is not known. In each case, RNA was isolated and then reverse transcribed into cDNA as the sequencing template. Sequencing was performed with immunoSEQ multiplex PCR; in TCRdb, only in-frame clones are kept and a portion is missing. The table has approximately 130,000 clones, around 50% seen once. Sequenced material: NKG2D-low CD8+ T cells sorted from blood. The gene calls are TRBV25-1 and TRBJ2-3; the D is unclear. This TCR was sampled from a human donor with alopecia areata. CDR3 nucleotide sequence: TGTGCCAGCAGTGATACACGGAAAGATACGCAGTATTTT. It yields the protein CASSDTRKDTQYF.